The 24 T cell receptor beta chains listed next were all sequenced from one sample in a study of technical replicates of blood from several donors. Repertoires were generated with immunoSEQ multiplex PCR, while TCRdb's copy carries only in-frame clones and drops some. The data hold 60,000 to 80,000 clones, with around 87% observed a single time. The sequenced sample consisted of PBMCs. Receptor source: a human donor in good health. Some clones in this sample may be carry-over from other donors' samples.

In this sample, this clone turned up once. The V call is TRBV19, the J call TRBJ1-1; D perhaps matches TRBD1 (6 bases). The CDR3 is 16 amino acids. V lost 5 bases and J 0 bases, leaving 16 bases between the germline ends. Germline loops: CDR1 LNHDA, CDR2 SQIVND (reference sequence). The CDR3 sequence: CASSGNRESMNTEAFF. In nucleotides, the CDR3 is TGTGCCAGTAGTGGTAACAGGGAATCGATGAACACTGAAGCTTTCTTT.

The J gene is TRBJ2-7, the V gene TRBV30; D remains ambiguous. V gave up 0 bases and J gave up 5 bases, with 5 bases separating them. Germline V gene data show CDR1 as GTSNPN and CDR2 as SVGIG (reference sequence). This CDR3 spans 11 amino acids. CDR3 bases: TGTGCCTGGAGTGTTTTAGACGAGCAGTACTTC. Protein sequence: CAWSVLDEQYF. The full variable domain, completed using reference TRBV30 and TRBJ2-7, is SQTIHQWPATLVQPVGSPLSLECTVEGTSNPNLYWYRQAAGRGLQLLFYSVGIGQISSEVPQNLSASRPQDRQFILSSKKLLLSDSGFYLCAWSVLDEQYFGPGTRLTVT.

V is TRBV6-5 and J is TRBJ1-4; possible D gene TRBD1, 6 bases. Germline V gene data show CDR1 as MNHEY and CDR2 as SVGAGI. The CDR3 consists of 12 residues. With 10 bases removed from V and 2 bases from J, the gap between germline ends came to 8 bases. Here the CDR3 reads CATRGTNEKLFF. The CDR3 DNA reads TGTGCCACAAGGGGGACTAATGAAAAACTGTTTTTT.

The genes are TRBV7-7 and TRBJ2-2; 12 positions agree with TRBD2. From germline, CDR1 is SSHAT and CDR2 FNYEAQ (reference sequence). V was clipped by 6 bases and J by 6 bases; unmatched bases: 14. This CDR3 is built from 18 residues. The CDR3 DNA reads TGTGCCAGCAGTCCGGGACTAGCGGGTACTGGTGGAGCCGGGGAGCTGTTTTTT. It is translated as CASSPGLAGTGGAGELFF.

CDR3 DNA sequence: TGTGCCAGTAGTATTCCTAGCGGGGCAACTAATGAAAAACTGTTTTTT. This encodes CASSIPSGATNEKLFF. This rearrangement joins TRBV19 to TRBJ1-4; D is unclear. V lost 3 bases and J lost 0, with 11 bases in between. CDR1 and CDR2 from the germline V gene are LNHDA and SQIVND (reference sequence). The CDR3 loop spans 16 amino acids.

The rearrangement links TRBV28 to TRBJ2-7; perhaps TRBD2 as D (6 bases). Germline assignment: CDR1 MDHEN and CDR2 SYDVKM. Trimming cost V 7 bases and J 0 bases, with 13 bases left between them. The CDR3 contains 14 residues. CDR3 DNA sequence: TGTGCCAGCACCGAAGGAGGGCTCTCCTACGAGCAGTACTTC. Its translation is CASTEGGLSYEQYF.

The chain employs TRBV10-3 and TRBJ2-7; no clear D gene. This CDR3 region has 13 residues. V lost 4 bases and J 6 bases, leaving 13 bases between the germline ends. Germline CDR1 ENHRY, CDR2 SYGVKD. The CDR3 is CAISVRSMFEQYF. CDR3 bases: TGTGCCATCAGTGTAAGGAGCATGTTCGAGCAGTACTTC.

Here the CDR3 DNA reads TGTGCCAGCAGTCGGAGCGGGACTCGAGACAATGAGCAGTTCTTC. As protein: CASSRSGTRDNEQFF. The chain has TRBV7-2 and TRBJ2-1; 7 bases agree with TRBD2. Trimming took 6 bases from V and 5 from J; bases not matched to a gene: 10. The CDR3 is 15 amino acids. Germline values: CDR1 SGHTA, CDR2 FQGNSA.

This chain uses TRBV7-9 with TRBJ1-5; the match to TRBD1 covers 8 bases. Germline V lookup: CDR1 SEHNR, CDR2 FQNEAQ (reference sequence). The CDR3 consists of 15 residues. V dropped 5 bases and J dropped 0; count of bases not matched to a gene: 3. CDR3 sequence: CASSPTGDSNQPQHF. CDR3 bases: TGTGCCAGCAGCCCGACAGGGGATAGCAATCAGCCCCAGCATTTT.

This clone was recorded a few times. In DNA, the CDR3 is TGTGCCAGCAGTTTCAGATACTCTGGAAACACCATATATTTT. Its translation: CASSFRYSGNTIYF. V is TRBV6-6 and J is TRBJ1-3; D gene uncertain. CDR3 length equals 14 residues. The ends were cut back, 4 bases at V and 0 bases at J, with 7 bases in the middle. CDR1 is MNHNY and CDR2 is SVGAGI in the germline V gene (reference sequence).

This clone was counted once. The chain joins TRBV4-2 to TRBJ2-3, with TRBD2 matching 8 bases. This CDR3 spans 15 amino acids. The V and J ends lost 4 bases and 0 bases, in that order; junction bases with no gene match: 3. The V gene's germline CDR1 is LGHNA and CDR2 YNFKEQ. CDR3 sequence: CASSLGGGSTDTQYF. The CDR3 bases are TGTGCCAGCAGCCTCGGGGGGGGGAGCACAGATACGCAGTATTTT.

This clone turned up a few times. The rearrangement joins TRBV13 to TRBJ1-1; D gene ambiguous. The CDR3 length is 14 residues. Germline V CDR1 and CDR2: PRHDT, FYEKMQ (reference sequence). The V gene lost 5 bases and the J gene lost 6 bases, with 16 bases spanning the gap. CDR3 in DNA: TGTGCCAGCAGCGCTCCCGGGCGGCGGGCTGAAGCTTTCTTT. Translating gives CASSAPGRRAEAFF.

J is TRBJ2-6 and V is TRBV30; TRBD1 matches 8 bases. Losses at the gene ends were 2 bases for V and 2 bases for J; bases not matched to a gene: 5. This CDR3 is built from 16 residues. In germline, CDR1 is GTSNPN, CDR2 SVGIG (reference sequence). The CDR3 coding sequence is TGTGCCTGGAGTCACTTCAGGGGGCCTGGGGCCAACGTCCTGACTTTC. Encoded protein: CAWSHFRGPGANVLTF. The full variable domain, with the rest looked up from reference TRBV30 and TRBJ2-6, is SQTIHQWPATLVQPVGSPLSLECTVEGTSNPNLYWYRQAAGRGLQLLFYSVGIGQISSEVPQNLSASRPQDRQFILSSKKLLLSDSGFYLCAWSHFRGPGANVLTFGAGSRLTVL.

The chain employs TRBV4-2 and TRBJ2-5; 7 bases are shared with TRBD1. This CDR3 comprises 14 residues. Germline V gene data show CDR1 as LGHNA and CDR2 as YNFKEQ. The V segment lost 3 bases and the J segment 3 bases; nucleotides outside the gene matches: 4. For the CDR3, the DNA is TGTGCCAGCAGCCATGGGACAGCTAAAGAGACCCAGTACTTC. It encodes CASSHGTAKETQYF.

This clone was detected once. The gene calls are TRBV7-7 and TRBJ1-2; unclear D gene. Looked up from germline, CDR1 is SSHAT and CDR2 is FNYEAQ (reference sequence). The CDR3 sequence is 10 residues long. V gave up 4 bases and J gave up 8 bases, with 5 bases separating them. The CDR3 here is CASSSLGYTF. The CDR3 DNA reads as TGTGCCAGCAGCTCCCTAGGCTACACCTTC.

The chain links TRBV27 to TRBJ2-7, with TRBD1 matching over 7 bases. Germline CDR1 is MNHEY and CDR2 is SMNVEV (reference sequence). This CDR3 contains 14 residues. V was clipped by 5 bases and J by 2 bases; unmatched bases: 6. CDR3 loop: CASSVRDRPYEQYF. The CDR3 DNA follows: TGTGCCAGCAGTGTCCGGGACAGACCCTACGAGCAGTACTTC.

By proportion, this clone is medium-sized. The chain combines TRBV6-1 with TRBJ2-5; 9 bases map to TRBD2. Germline trimming cut 7 bases from V and 5 bases from J; bases unmatched to any gene: 8. The CDR3 covers 14 residues. CDR1 and CDR2 (germline): MNHNS, SASEGT. The CDR3 region is CASIAGEFSETQYF. The CDR3 DNA reads TGTGCCAGCATAGCGGGGGAATTTTCGGAGACCCAGTACTTC.

The chain recombines TRBV20-1 with TRBJ2-7; D gene ambiguous. This CDR3 has 11 residues. V lost 4 bases and J lost 3, with 7 bases in between. Germline V lookup: CDR1 DFQATT, CDR2 SNEGSKA (reference sequence). The CDR3 region is CSATTGYEQYF. In nucleotides, the CDR3 is TGCAGTGCTACGACTGGCTACGAGCAGTACTTC.

This sequence joins TRBV27 and TRBJ1-6; TRBD1 agrees at 7 bases. The ends lost 6 bases at V and 5 bases at J; junction bases unmatched: 7. Germline lookup yields CDR1 MNHEY and CDR2 SMNVEV (reference sequence). The CDR3 has 15 amino acids. CDR3 DNA: TGTGCCAGCAGGAACGTCGGGACAGATAATTCACCCCTCCACTTT. It codes for CASRNVGTDNSPLHF.

The chain is built from TRBV4-3 and TRBJ2-7, with D tentatively TRBD1 (6 bases). Germline values: CDR1 LGHNA, CDR2 YSLEER. This CDR3 region has 15 residues. Trimming removed 0 bases at V and 0 bases at J, with 9 bases between. In DNA form, the CDR3 reads TGCGCCAGCAGCCAAGAGCCGGACAGCTCCTACGAGCAGTACTTC. Protein: CASSQEPDSSYEQYF.

Turning to this clone: At one of its ends the junction is not consistent with the germline gene, which may arise from a read error. The rearrangement uses TRBV11-2 and TRBJ2-7; D remains ambiguous. The CDR3 runs 12 residues. Germline CDR1 is SGHAT and CDR2 is FQNNGV. The CDR3 region has the DNA TGTGCCAGCAGCCGCCCCAGGTACGGGCAGTACTTC. Encoded protein: CASSRPRYGQYF.

The V and J genes are TRBV28 and TRBJ2-5, with D possibly matching TRBD2 (6 bases). The germline gives CDR1 MDHEN, CDR2 SYDVKM. This CDR3 is 13 amino acids long. Trimming stripped 3 bases from V and 1 base from J, with 6 bases between. The CDR3 sequence is CASSFGSQETQYF. The DNA of the CDR3 is TGTGCCAGCAGTTTCGGGAGCCAAGAGACCCAGTACTTC.

V is TRBV19 and J is TRBJ2-7; 10 nucleotides agree with TRBD2. Trimming cost V 5 bases and J 6 bases; bases outside gene matches: 10. This CDR3 comprises 15 residues. Germline loops: CDR1 LNHDA, CDR2 SQIVND (reference sequence). CDR3 nucleotides: TGTGCCAGTAGTCCTCATCTAGCGGGAGCTGCCGAGCAGTACTTC. Amino acids: CASSPHLAGAAEQYF.

This chain uses TRBV9 with TRBJ2-1; TRBD2 might be the D (6 bases). There are 16 residues in the CDR3. Trimming took 3 bases from V and 0 from J, leaving 13 bases between them. Looked up from germline, CDR1 is SGDLS and CDR2 is YYNGEE. The CDR3 is CASSEGLTNSYNEQFF. CDR3 nucleotides: TGTGCCAGCAGCGAGGGACTCACGAACTCCTACAATGAGCAGTTCTTC.